A single sample gave rise to the 3 T cell receptor beta chains below, sequenced in a study of blood T cell repertoires in COVID-19. Using immunoSEQ multiplex PCR, the repertoire was profiled, and TCRdb retains in-frame clones only, with some absent. The table lists 120,000 or so clones, approximately 82% of them singletons, with 3.8% in the top ten. Sample: peripheral blood. Receptors originate from a woman aged 80 or over with acute or convalescent COVID-19.

This clone was recorded only once. J is TRBJ2-5 and V is TRBV6-1, with TRBD1 matching over 8 bases. After removal of 3 bases from V and 5 bases from J, the junction contained 11 bases not matched to a gene. The CDR3 consists of 16 residues. In germline, CDR1 is MNHNS, CDR2 SASEGT. CDR3 protein: CASSDLSQGAGETQYF. CDR3 bases: TGTGCCAGCAGTGACTTATCCCAGGGGGCTGGGGAGACCCAGTACTTC.

There are a few counts of this clone. The chain carries TRBV27 and TRBJ2-1; tentatively, D is TRBD2 (5 bases). This CDR3 has 17 residues. CDR1 is MNHEY and CDR2 is SMNVEV in the germline V gene (reference sequence). The V and J ends lost 2 bases and 0 bases respectively, with 14 bases between them. The CDR3 DNA sequence: TGTGCCAGCAGTTTAGTAAGTGGGAGCGGCTCCTACAATGAGCAGTTCTTC. This gives the protein CASSLVSGSGSYNEQFF.

The chain links TRBV4-3 to TRBJ2-7; 8 nucleotides match TRBD2. V trimming: 1 base; J trimming: 6 bases; junction bases outside the gene matches: 2. Germline lookup yields CDR1 LGHNA and CDR2 YSLEER. The CDR3 is made up of 13 amino acids. CDR3 nucleotide sequence: TGCGCCAGCAGCCAAGTAGCGGGGACCGAGCAGTACTTC. Protein product: CASSQVAGTEQYF.